The 10 T cell receptor beta chains listed next were all sequenced from one sample in a study of T-cell memory formation after mild COVID-19. TCRdb re-derived calls from the 5' RACE reads in MiXCR, one entry per CDR3 protein. The sample yields about 390,000 distinct CDR3 sequences, around a sixth seen once. Sample: PBMCs or a T cell subset sorted from them (not recorded which). The receptor set was obtained from a man aged 18 to 35 who had mild COVID-19 (a few samples of this study predate the infection). Cell type and time point are not known.

The sample holds a few counts of this clonotype. CDR3 amino acids: CASSKGAYEQYF. CDR3 DNA sequence: TGTGCCAGCTCCAAGGGGGCCTACGAGCAGTACTTC. This chain uses TRBV6-2 or TRBV6-3 with TRBJ2-7, with D possibly being TRBD1 (6 bases). The V gene's germline CDR1 is MNHEY and CDR2 SVGEGT. V was pared by 8 bases and J by 2 bases, with 10 bases between. This CDR3 contains 12 residues.

The V call is TRBV4-1, the J call TRBJ1-2, with D uncertain. The germline gives CDR1 MGHRA, CDR2 YSYEKL. Deletions cut 0 bases from V and 0 bases from J, with 14 bases between. CDR3 length: 17 amino acids. This CDR3 is CASSQDDSVDTNYGYTF. The DNA of the CDR3 is TGCGCCAGCAGCCAAGATGATTCAGTTGACACTAACTATGGCTACACCTTC.

This clonotype was seen only a few times. The chain couples TRBV28 to TRBJ1-1; unclear D gene. Germline V gene sequence: CDR1 MDHEN, CDR2 SYDVKM. The CDR3 loop spans 14 amino acids. Trimming removed 4 bases at V and 10 bases at J, with 19 bases between. CDR3 residues: CASSSPALRAGAFF. In DNA form, the CDR3 reads TGTGCCAGCAGTTCCCCGGCTCTGAGAGCGGGAGCTTTCTTT.

The chain combines TRBV7-2 with TRBJ2-4; 8 positions agree with TRBD1. CDR3 length: 14 residues. CDR1 and CDR2 (germline): SGHTA, FQGNSA. With 3 bases clipped from V and 8 bases from J, the junction kept 6 bases outside the gene matches. The chain's CDR3 is CASSFAGGRYIQYF. The CDR3 coding sequence is TGTGCCAGCAGCTTCGCAGGGGGCCGGTACATTCAGTACTTC.

The chain has TRBV7-9 and TRBJ2-1, with D tentatively TRBD2 (7 bases). Per germline, CDR1 SEHNR and CDR2 FQNEAQ (reference sequence). CDR3 length: 15 amino acids. V lost 0 bases to trimming and J lost 8 bases, with 14 bases between them. CDR3 sequence (DNA): TGTGCCAGCAGCTTAGCGCAGAGGGGGGGAGATGAGCAGTTCTTC. Its translation: CASSLAQRGGDEQFF.

This clonotype was observed a handful of times. The chain carries TRBV9 and TRBJ2-3; no clear D. Germline-derived CDR1 and CDR2 are SGDLS and YYNGEE. The CDR3 covers 14 residues. The ends were cut back, 2 bases at V and 3 bases at J, with 10 bases in the middle. CDR3 region: CASSVTQATDTQYF. The DNA of the CDR3 is TGTGCCAGCAGCGTTACCCAGGCGACAGATACGCAGTATTTT.

The chain uses TRBV7-2 and TRBJ1-1; 9 bases match TRBD1. Germline-derived CDR1 and CDR2 are SGHTA and FQGNSA. This CDR3 has 14 residues. V trimming: 5 bases; J trimming: 7 bases; junction bases outside the gene matches: 8. The CDR3 loop reads CASSPRQGVDEAFF. CDR3 bases: TGTGCCAGCAGCCCCCGACAGGGGGTTGATGAAGCTTTCTTT.

This chain connects TRBV20-1 to TRBJ1-5; no clear D. Germline-derived CDR1 and CDR2 are DFQATT and SNEGSKA (reference sequence). Between the trimmed V and J ends, which lost 5 bases and 2 bases, there was a span of 13 bases. The CDR3 runs 14 residues. The CDR3 region is CSAYKSGGNQPQHF. Written as DNA, the CDR3 is TGCAGTGCTTACAAATCTGGTGGCAATCAGCCCCAGCATTTT.

This clonotype has just a few counts. J is TRBJ2-3 and V is TRBV10-1; D assignment may be TRBD1 or TRBD2 (5 bases each). Trimming cost V 4 bases and J 3 bases, with 11 bases left between them. The CDR3 is 14 amino acids. Germline V lookup: CDR1 WNHNN, CDR2 SYGVQD (reference sequence). DNA of the CDR3: TGCGCCAGCAGTGGCCCGGGGCTGACAGATACGCAGTATTTT. Its translation is CASSGPGLTDTQYF.

A few counts support this clonotype. The chain recombines TRBV5-1 with TRBJ2-3, with D uncertain. The CDR3 has 13 residues. CDR1 and CDR2 (germline): SGHRS, YFSETQ. Trimming removed 5 bases at V and 3 bases at J, with 10 bases between. The CDR3 DNA reads TGCGCCAGCAGACCATCCGGGACAGATACGCAGTATTTT. Amino acid sequence: CASRPSGTDTQYF.